What follows is one TCR beta chain and its context. The antigen remains undetermined. The V and J ends lost 5 bases and 4 bases, in that order; junction bases with no gene match: 7. Germline CDR1 MNHEY, CDR2 SMNVEV (reference sequence). CDR3 length equals 14 residues. 13 Jbeta primers and 60 Vbeta primers were used for the PCR. Libraries were prepared by immunoSEQ multiplex PCR; TCRdb keeps only in-frame clonotypes and omits some of them. The sample contains 150,000 to 200,000 clones, under 75% of which appear only once. The data were taken from a study of cytomegalovirus exposure and HLA in healthy donors. Study conclusions and caveats: Reportedly, a later analysis found an Asian-associated ancestry cluster had fewer N-insertions than the roughly 670-donor mean. As immune exposure information, only CMV serostatus was available. Per a later analysis, HLA-associated TCR beta chains showed more clonal expansion than other, equally common TCR beta chains. TCR beta sequences reportedly predicted most subjects' HLA-A and HLA-B alleles accurately.

The sample taken for sequencing was PBMCs. This sequence was found in a man between 35 and 55 years old in good health and CMV-seropositive. The chain has TRBV27 and TRBJ1-2, with 7 bases that match TRBD1. The CDR3 sequence: CASSPGGWGYGYTF. In nucleotides, the CDR3 is TGTGCCAGCAGTCCAGGGGGGTGGGGCTATGGCTACACCTTC.